This is a list of T cell receptor beta chains from one sample in a study of CD8 T cells in ankylosing spondylitis. One entry per CDR3 protein, called by TCRdb with MiXCR from the 5' RACE reads. The repertoire has hundreds of thousands of distinct CDR3 sequences, around 11% of them found once; the top ten carry under 0.6%. Material for sequencing was blood, either unsorted or a sorted T cell fraction (not recorded which). These receptors all stem from a male donor with ankylosing spondylitis. The CDR3 runs from the conserved cysteine through the conserved F or W.

V: TRBV5-1
CDR3: CASTFGVRSTDTQYF

V: TRBV5-1
CDR3: CASSLGQGFEQFF

V: TRBV5-6
CDR3: CASSSRIAARNTEAFF

V: TRBV7-3
CDR3: CASSLTGEYTEAFF

V: TRBV10-3
CDR3: CAIHSVGTTNYGYTF

V: TRBV27
CDR3: CASTRLDNTDTQYF

V: TRBV7-2
CDR3: CASSLAGVWNSPLHF

V: TRBV20-1
CDR3: CSARSSLAPGEQFF

V: TRBV10-3
CDR3: CAICEGSALDTQYF

V: TRBV5-6
CDR3: CASSKRGYSYNEQFF

V: TRBV7-2
CDR3: CASSLARGKNGYGYTF

V: TRBV27
CDR3: CASSLSWGGKAEKLFF

V: TRBV5-4
CDR3: CASSVNNDQPQHF

V: TRBV20-1
CDR3: CSARQTANYGYTF

V: TRBV6-5
CDR3: CASSYEGPNGEAFF

V: TRBV5-1
CDR3: CASSLGPRELFF

V: TRBV10-3
CDR3: CAISDGTKKGSDTQYF

V: TRBV20-1
CDR3: CSARERGGEETQYF

V: TRBV12-3/TRBV12-4
CDR3: CASSMVMSGTGELFF

V: TRBV30
CDR3: CAWSVRQGPPWGEAFF

V: TRBV6-2/TRBV6-3
CDR3: CASRQALPLQYF

V: TRBV7-2
CDR3: CASSLGGRLMAFF